This T cell receptor beta chain came from a study of beta chain features in type 1 diabetes. Study results and caveats: High TCR expression in some cells could lead to their over-representation in cDNA sequencing. Type 1 diabetes patients showed fewer insertions and more deletions at VDJ junctions. In all four CD4+ subsets, TCRB CDR3 length was significantly, moderately reduced in type 1 diabetes.

Concerning this clone: The antigen is undetermined.

Isolation of CD4+ naive, central memory, regulatory and stem cell-like memory cells was achieved by sorting via CD45RO/CCR7/CD25/CD127/CD95/CD27. As every portion of the isolated RNA was reverse transcribed, the sequencing read expressed TCRB transcripts. Method: immunoSEQ multiplex PCR; TCRdb's copy keeps in-frame clones and lacks some. The sample lists 600,000 to 750,000 clones, 9.5% to 15% occurring once. The sequence derives from a man aged 30 to 39 with type 1 diabetes. The sample comprised naive CD4+ T cells from blood.

In nucleotides, the CDR3 is TGTGCCAGCAGCCTGGGACTAGCGCGGGAGCAGTACTTC. This translates into CASSLGLAREQYF. The gene calls are TRBV7-9 and TRBJ2-7, with 10 bases identical to TRBD2. Trimming at V came to 5 bases and at J to 7 bases, leaving 5 bases not matched to a gene. Germline CDR1 is SEHNR and CDR2 is FQNEAQ (reference sequence). The CDR3 covers 13 residues.